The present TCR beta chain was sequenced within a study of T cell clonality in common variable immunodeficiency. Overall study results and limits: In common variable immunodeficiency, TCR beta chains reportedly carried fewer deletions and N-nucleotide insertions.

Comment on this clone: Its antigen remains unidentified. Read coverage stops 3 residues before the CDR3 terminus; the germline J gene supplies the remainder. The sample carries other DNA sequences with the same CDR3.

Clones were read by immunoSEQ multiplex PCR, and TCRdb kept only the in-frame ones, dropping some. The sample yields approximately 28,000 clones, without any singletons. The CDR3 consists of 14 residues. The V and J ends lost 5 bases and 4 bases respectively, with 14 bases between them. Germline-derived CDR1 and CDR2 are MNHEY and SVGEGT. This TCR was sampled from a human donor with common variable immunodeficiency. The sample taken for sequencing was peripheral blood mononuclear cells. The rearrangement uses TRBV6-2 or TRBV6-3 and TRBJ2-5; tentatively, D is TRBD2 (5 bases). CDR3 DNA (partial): TGTGCCAGCAGTAAGTCGGCGAGCGGAGAGACC. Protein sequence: CASSKSASGET. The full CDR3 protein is CASSKSASGETQYF.